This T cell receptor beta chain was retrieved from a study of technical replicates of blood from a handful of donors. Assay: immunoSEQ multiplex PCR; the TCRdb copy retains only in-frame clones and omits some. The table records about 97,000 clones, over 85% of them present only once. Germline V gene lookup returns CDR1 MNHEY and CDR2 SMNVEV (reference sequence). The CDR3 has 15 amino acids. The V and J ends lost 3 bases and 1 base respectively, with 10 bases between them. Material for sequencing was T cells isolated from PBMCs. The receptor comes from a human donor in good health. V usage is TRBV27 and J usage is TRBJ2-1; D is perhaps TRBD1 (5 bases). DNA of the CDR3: TGTGCCAGCAGTTTGAGGCAGGGATCCTACAATGAGCAGTTCTTC. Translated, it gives CASSLRQGSYNEQFF.